This is a list of T cell receptor beta chains from one sample in a study of neurological immune-mediated disorders. TCRdb used MiXCR to reprocess the 5' RACE reads, holding one entry per CDR3 protein. The repertoire holds roughly 50,000 distinct CDR3 sequences, with 4.5% as singletons. Input material: PBMCs. The receptors derive from a woman aged 55-69 years with multiple sclerosis. Both conserved end residues are trimmed from each CDR3.

CDR3 protein	CDR3 length	V gene
ASSPTLSSYEQY	12	TRBV28
ATSDFDSPQETQY	13	TRBV24-1
ASSPVGTGELF	11	TRBV7-7
ASTRDRESPEAF	12	TRBV6-6
SARGTGETEAF	11	TRBV20-1
ASSFGGVSYNEQF	13	TRBV5-1
ASSLAGHGQETQY	13	TRBV7-9
VSSFSSSDTQY	11	TRBV12-3/TRBV12-4
ASSRGAGGFGYT	12	TRBV7-2
ASSLGQGSTGELF	13	TRBV5-1
ASRGGGATSGTDTQY	15	TRBV3-1
ASSPPVNTEAF	11	TRBV9
AISGTFETGTEAF	13	TRBV10-3
SARDMARSDEQF	12	TRBV20-1
ASSYGREGSSPLH	13	TRBV6-5
ASRERNTEAF	10	TRBV11-2
ASSLADPTDTQY	12	TRBV5-1
ASSFQGTGELF	11	TRBV5-1
ASSSALDRAEAF	12	TRBV5-1
SVVRLVSYNEQF	12	TRBV29-1
ASSLAVGSTEAF	12	TRBV5-1
ASKTRGPFDADTQY	14	TRBV12-3/TRBV12-4
SAREGLTNSPLH	12	TRBV20-1
ASSISGGADTQY	12	TRBV5-1
AISESVPLGYGYT	13	TRBV10-3
ASSSGGERPQN	11	TRBV7-9
ASSSTPGRVKEKLF	14	TRBV5-1
ASSMKTGHDTDTQY	14	TRBV5-1
ASSHWQGAMKGTEAF	15	TRBV14
AISEGVQNTEAF	12	TRBV10-3
ASSPGLAGIGELF	13	TRBV4-1